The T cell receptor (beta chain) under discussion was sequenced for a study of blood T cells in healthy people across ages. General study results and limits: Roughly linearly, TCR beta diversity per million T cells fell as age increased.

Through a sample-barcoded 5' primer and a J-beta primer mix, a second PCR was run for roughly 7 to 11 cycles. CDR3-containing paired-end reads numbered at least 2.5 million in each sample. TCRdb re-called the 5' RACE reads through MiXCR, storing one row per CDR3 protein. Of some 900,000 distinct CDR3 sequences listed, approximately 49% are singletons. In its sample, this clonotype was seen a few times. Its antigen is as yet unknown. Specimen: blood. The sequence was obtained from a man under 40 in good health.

CDR3 amino acids: CSARYRGAGQPQHF. CDR3 nucleotides: TGCAGTGCTAGATATAGGGGGGCGGGTCAGCCCCAGCATTTT. The chain has TRBV20-1 and TRBJ1-5; D perhaps matches TRBD1 (6 bases). Trimming cost V 2 bases and J 6 bases, with 14 bases left between them. The length of the CDR3 is 14 residues. Germline V CDR1 and CDR2: DFQATT, SNEGSKA (reference sequence).